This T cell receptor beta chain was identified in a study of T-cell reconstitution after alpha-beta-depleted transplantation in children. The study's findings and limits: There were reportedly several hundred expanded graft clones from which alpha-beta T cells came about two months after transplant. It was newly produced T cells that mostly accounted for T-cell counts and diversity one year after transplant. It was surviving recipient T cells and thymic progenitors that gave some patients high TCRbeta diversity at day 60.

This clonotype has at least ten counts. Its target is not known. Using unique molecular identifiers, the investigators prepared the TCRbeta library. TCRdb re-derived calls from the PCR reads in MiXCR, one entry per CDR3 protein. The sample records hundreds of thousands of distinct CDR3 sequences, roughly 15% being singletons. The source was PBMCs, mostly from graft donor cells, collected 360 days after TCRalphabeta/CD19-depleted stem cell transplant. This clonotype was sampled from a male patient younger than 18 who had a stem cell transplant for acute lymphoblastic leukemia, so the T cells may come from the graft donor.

The CDR3 bases are TGTGCCAGCAGCGTAGAAGGACTAGCTGCCAATGAGCAGTTCTTC. It encodes CASSVEGLAANEQFF. The chain uses TRBV9 and TRBJ2-1; 8 nucleotides align to TRBD2. CDR3 length equals 15 residues. The trim removed 0 bases at V and 6 bases at J, leaving 5 bases unmatched. Germline CDR1 is SGDLS and CDR2 is YYNGEE. The variable domain in full, with the rest retrieved from reference TRBV9 and TRBJ2-1, is DSGVTQTPKHLITATGQRVTLRCSPRSGDLSVYWYQQSLDQGLQFLIQYYNGEERAKGNILERFSAQQFPDLHSELNLSSLELGDSALYFCASSVEGLAANEQFFGPGTRLTVL.